This T cell receptor (beta chain) was found in a study of shared clonotypes between healthy human individuals. Overall study results and limits: Larger estimated richness was generally recorded for naive subsets relative to memory subsets. Limitation of the genetic and exposure-history diversity represented came from the few donors.

The material for each subset, its genomic DNA, was split evenly across several immunoSEQ plates. TCRdb keeps only in-frame clones here, not all; method: immunoSEQ multiplex PCR. The sample holds 2 million to 2.5 million clones, under 95% seen once. Positively selected for CCR7, the CD45RO-negative cells used as naive CD8 cells excluded terminally differentiated effector memory CD45RA+ cells. This clone was seen only a few times. Antigen unknown. The CDR3 contains 14 residues. Germline values: CDR1 LNHDA, CDR2 SQIVND (reference sequence). V lost 4 bases to trimming and J lost 2 bases, with 11 bases between them.

Source material: naive CD8+ T cells from PBMCs. The rearrangement joins TRBV19 to TRBJ1-2, with D hard to call. The sequence was obtained from a young man in good health. Some clones in this sample may be carry-over from other donors' samples. CDR3 coding DNA: TGTGCCAGTAGTAGCACAGCCAACAACTATGGCTACACCTTC. Translated: CASSSTANNYGYTF.